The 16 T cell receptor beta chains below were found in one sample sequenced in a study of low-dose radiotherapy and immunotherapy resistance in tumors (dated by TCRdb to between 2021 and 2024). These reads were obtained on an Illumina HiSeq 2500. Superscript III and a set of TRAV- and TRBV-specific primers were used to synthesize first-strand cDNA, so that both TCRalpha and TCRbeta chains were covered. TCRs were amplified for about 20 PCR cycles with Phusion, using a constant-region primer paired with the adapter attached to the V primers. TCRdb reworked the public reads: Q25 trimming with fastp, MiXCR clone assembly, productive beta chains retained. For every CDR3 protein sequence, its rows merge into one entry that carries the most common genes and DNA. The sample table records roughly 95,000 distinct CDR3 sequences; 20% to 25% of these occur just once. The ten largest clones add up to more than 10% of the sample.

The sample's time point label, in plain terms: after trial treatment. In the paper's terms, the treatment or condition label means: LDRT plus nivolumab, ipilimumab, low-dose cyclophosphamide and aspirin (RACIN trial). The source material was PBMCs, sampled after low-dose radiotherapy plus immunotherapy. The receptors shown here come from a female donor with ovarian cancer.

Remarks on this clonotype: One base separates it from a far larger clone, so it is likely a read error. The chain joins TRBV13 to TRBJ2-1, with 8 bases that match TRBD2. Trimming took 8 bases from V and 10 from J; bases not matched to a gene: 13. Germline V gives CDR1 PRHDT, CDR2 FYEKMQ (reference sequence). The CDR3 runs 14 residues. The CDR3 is CASSTGGSSYEQFF. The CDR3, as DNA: TGTGCCAGCTCTACGGGAGGGAGCTCCTACGAGCAGTTCTTC.

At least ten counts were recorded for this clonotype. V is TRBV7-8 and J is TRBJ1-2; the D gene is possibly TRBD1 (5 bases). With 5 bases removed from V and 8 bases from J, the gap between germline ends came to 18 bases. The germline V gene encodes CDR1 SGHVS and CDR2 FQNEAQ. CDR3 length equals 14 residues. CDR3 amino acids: CASSPGTDHLGYTF. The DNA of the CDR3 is TGTGCCAGCAGCCCGGGGACTGACCATTTGGGCTACACCTTC.

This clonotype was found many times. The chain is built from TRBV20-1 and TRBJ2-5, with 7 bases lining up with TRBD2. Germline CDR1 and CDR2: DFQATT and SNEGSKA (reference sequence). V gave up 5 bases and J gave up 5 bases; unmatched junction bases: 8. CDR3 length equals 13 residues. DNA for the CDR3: TGCAGTGCTGTGCCGGGGGAGGGGGAGACCCAGTACTTC. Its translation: CSAVPGEGETQYF.

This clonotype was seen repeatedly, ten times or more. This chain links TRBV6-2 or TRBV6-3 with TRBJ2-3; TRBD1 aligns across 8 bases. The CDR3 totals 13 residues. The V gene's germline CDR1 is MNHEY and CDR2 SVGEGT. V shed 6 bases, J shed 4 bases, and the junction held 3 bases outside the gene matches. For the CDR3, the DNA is TGTGCCAGCAGACAGGGGGGCCCAGATACGCAGTATTTT. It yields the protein CASRQGGPDTQYF.

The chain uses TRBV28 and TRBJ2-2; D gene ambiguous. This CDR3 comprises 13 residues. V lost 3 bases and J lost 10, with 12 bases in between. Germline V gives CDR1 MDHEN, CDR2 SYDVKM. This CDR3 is CASSLGRAVELFF. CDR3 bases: TGTGCCAGCAGTTTGGGTAGGGCCGTGGAGCTGTTTTTT.

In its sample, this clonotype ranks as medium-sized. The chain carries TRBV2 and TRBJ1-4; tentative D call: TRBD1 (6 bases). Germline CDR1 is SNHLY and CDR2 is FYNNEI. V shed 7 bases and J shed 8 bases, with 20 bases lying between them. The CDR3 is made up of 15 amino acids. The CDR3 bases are TGTGCCAGCAAAGAGACAGGCGGAGTATGGGAAAAACTGTTTTTT. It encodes CASKETGGVWEKLFF.

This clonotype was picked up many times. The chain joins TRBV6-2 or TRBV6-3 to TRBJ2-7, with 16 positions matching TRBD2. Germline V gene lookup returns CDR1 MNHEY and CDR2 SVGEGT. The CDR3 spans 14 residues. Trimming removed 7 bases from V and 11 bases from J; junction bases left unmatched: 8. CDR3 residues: CASTSGTSGRAEYF. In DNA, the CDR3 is TGTGCCAGCACCTCCGGGACTAGCGGGAGGGCCGAGTACTTC.

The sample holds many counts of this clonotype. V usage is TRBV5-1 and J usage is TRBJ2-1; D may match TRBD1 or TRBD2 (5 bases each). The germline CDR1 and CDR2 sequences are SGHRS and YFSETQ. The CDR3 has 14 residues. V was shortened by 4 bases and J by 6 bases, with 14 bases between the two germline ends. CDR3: CASSGDAARNEQFF. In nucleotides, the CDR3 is TGCGCCAGCAGCGGGGACGCAGCGCGCAATGAGCAGTTCTTC.

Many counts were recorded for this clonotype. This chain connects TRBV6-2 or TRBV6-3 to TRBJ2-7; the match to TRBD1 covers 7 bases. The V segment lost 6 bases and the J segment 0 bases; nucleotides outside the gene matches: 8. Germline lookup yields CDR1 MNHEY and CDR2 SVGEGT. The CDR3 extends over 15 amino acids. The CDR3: CASSPGTVSSYEQYF. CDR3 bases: TGTGCCAGCAGCCCCGGGACAGTCAGCTCCTACGAGCAGTACTTC.

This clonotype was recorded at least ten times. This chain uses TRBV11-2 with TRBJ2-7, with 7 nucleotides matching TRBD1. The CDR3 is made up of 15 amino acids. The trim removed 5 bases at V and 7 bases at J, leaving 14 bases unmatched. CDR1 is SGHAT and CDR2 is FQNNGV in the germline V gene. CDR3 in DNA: TGTGCCAGCAGCATTGACAGGGAGTGGGTTAGAGAGCAGTACTTC. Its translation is CASSIDREWVREQYF.

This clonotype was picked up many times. The DNA for the CDR3 is TGTGCCAGCAGCCCCGGGACAACTCAGGGCTATGGCTACACCTTC. Translation: CASSPGTTQGYGYTF. The chain links TRBV7-8 to TRBJ1-2, with TRBD1 as a possible D gene (6 bases). V was shortened by 5 bases and J by 4 bases, with 17 bases between the two germline ends. The germline gives CDR1 SGHVS, CDR2 FQNEAQ. The CDR3 runs 15 residues.

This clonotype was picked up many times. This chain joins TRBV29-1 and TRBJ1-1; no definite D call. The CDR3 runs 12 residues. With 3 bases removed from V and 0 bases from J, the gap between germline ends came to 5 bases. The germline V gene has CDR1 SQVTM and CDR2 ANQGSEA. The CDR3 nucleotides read TGCAGCGTTGATTCAATGAACACTGAAGCTTTCTTT. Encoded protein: CSVDSMNTEAFF.

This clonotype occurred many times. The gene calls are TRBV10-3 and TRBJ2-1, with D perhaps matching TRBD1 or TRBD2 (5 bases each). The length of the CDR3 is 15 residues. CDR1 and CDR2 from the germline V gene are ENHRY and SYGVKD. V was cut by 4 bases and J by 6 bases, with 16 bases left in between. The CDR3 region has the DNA TGTGCCATCAGTGGACGGGACCAGGCCGGCAATGAGCAGTTCTTC. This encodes CAISGRDQAGNEQFF.

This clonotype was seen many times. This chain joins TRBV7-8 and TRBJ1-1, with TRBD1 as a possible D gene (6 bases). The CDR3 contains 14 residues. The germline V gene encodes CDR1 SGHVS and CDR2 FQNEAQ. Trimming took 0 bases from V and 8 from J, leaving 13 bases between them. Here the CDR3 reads CASSLAGQPQEAFF. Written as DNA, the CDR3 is TGTGCCAGCAGCTTAGCAGGACAGCCTCAAGAAGCTTTCTTT.

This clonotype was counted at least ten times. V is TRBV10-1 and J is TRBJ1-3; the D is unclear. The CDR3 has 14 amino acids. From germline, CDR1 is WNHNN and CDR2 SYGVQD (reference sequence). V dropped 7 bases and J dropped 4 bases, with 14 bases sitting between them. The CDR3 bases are TGCGCCAGCACCGCCGGAGGGTACGGAAACACCATATATTTT. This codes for CASTAGGYGNTIYF.

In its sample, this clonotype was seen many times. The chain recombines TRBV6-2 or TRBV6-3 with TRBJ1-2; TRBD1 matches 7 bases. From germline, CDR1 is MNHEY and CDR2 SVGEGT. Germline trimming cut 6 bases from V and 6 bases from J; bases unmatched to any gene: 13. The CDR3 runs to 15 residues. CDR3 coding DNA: TGTGCCAGCAGCTATAACAGGGGTTCGAGGAATGGCTACACCTTC. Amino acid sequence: CASSYNRGSRNGYTF.